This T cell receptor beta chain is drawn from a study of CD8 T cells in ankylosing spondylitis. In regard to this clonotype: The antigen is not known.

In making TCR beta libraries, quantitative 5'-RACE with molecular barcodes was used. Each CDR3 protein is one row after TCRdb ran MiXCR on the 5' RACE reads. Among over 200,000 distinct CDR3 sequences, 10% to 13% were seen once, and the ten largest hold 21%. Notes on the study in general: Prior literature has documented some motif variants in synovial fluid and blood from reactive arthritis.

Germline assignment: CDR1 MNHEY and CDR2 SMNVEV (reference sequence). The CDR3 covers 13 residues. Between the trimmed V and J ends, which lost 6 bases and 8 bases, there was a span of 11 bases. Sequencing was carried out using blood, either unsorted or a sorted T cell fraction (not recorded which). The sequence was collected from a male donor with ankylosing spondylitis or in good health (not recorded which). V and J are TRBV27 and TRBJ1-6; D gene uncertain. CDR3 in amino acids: CASSDEADSPLHF. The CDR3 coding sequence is TGTGCCAGCAGCGACGAGGCTGATTCACCCCTCCACTTT.